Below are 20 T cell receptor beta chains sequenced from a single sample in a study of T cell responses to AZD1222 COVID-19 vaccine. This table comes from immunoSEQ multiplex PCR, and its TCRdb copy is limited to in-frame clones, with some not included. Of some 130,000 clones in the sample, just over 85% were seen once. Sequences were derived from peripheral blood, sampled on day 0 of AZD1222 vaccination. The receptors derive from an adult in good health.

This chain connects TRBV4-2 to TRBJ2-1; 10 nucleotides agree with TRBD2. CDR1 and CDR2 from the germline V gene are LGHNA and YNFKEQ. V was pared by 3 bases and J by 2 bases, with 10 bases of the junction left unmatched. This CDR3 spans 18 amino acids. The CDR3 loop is CASSHRLAGSSTYNEQFF. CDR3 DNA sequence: TGTGCCAGCAGCCATCGACTAGCGGGTTCTTCCACCTACAATGAGCAGTTCTTC.

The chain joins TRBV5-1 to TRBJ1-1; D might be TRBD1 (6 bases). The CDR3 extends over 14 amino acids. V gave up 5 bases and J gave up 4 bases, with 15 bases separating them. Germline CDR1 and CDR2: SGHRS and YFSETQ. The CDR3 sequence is CASREDRRSTEAFF. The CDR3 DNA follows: TGCGCCAGCAGAGAAGACAGGAGGAGCACTGAAGCTTTCTTT.

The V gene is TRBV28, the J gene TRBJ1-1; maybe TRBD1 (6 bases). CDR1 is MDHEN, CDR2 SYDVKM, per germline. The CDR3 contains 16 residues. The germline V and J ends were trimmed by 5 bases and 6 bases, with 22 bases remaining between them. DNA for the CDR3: TGTGCCAGCAGTCGATCCGGGACAAGGAAGATTTCTGAAGCTTTCTTT. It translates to CASSRSGTRKISEAFF.

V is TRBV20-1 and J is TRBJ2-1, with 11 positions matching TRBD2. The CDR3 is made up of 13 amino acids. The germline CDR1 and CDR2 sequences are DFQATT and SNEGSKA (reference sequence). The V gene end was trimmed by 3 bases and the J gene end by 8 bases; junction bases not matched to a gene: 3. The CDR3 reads CSASSGGGDEQFF. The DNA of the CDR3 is TGCAGTGCTAGTAGCGGGGGGGGAGATGAGCAGTTCTTC.

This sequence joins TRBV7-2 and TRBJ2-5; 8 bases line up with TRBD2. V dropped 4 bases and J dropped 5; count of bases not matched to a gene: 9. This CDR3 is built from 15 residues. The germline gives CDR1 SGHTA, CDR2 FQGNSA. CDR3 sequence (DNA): TGTGCCAGCAGCTCCCCCGGGGGGGCGGAGGAGACCCAGTACTTC. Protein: CASSSPGGAEETQYF.

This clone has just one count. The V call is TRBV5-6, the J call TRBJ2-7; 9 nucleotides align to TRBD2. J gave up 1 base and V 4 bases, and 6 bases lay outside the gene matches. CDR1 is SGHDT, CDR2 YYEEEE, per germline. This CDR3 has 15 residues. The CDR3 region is CASSRSGSRSYEQYF. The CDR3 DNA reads TGTGCCAGCAGCCGTAGCGGGAGCCGGTCCTACGAGCAGTACTTC.

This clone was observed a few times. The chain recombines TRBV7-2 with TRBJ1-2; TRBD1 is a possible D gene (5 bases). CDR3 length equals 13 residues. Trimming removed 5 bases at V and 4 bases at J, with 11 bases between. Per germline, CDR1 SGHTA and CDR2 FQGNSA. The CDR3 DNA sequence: TGTGCCAGCAGCAGGGACCGGAGCTATGGCTACACCTTC. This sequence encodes CASSRDRSYGYTF.

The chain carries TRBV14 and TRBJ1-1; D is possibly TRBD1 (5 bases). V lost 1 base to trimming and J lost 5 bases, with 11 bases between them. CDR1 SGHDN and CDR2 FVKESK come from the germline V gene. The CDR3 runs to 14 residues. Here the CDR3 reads CASSQVAGRTEAFF. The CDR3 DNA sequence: TGTGCCAGCAGCCAAGTGGCAGGGCGGACTGAAGCTTTCTTT.

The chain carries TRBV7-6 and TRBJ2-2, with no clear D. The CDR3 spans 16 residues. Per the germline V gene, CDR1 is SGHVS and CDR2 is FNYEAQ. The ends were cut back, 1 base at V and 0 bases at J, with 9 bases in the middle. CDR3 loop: CASSLEVSPNTGELFF. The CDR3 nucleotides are TGTGCCAGCAGCTTAGAAGTTAGCCCGAACACCGGGGAGCTGTTTTTT.

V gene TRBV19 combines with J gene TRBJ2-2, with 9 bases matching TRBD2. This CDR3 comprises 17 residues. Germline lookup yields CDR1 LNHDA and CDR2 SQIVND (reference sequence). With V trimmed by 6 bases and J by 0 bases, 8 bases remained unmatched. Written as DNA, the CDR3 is TGTGCCAGTAGCAGACTAGCGGACATCGCGAACACCGGGGAGCTGTTTTTT. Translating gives CASSRLADIANTGELFF.

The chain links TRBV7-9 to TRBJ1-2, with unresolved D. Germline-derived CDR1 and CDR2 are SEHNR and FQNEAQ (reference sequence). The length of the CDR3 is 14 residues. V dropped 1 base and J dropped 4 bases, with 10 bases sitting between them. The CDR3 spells CASSLGSEIYGYTF. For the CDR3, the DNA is TGTGCCAGCAGCTTAGGATCAGAGATCTATGGCTACACCTTC.

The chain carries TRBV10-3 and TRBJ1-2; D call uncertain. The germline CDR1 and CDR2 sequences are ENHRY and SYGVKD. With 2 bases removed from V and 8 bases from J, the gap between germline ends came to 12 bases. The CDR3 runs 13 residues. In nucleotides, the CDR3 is TGTGCCATCAGTGAGAGGGAGTGGTTGGGCTACACCTTC. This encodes CAISEREWLGYTF.

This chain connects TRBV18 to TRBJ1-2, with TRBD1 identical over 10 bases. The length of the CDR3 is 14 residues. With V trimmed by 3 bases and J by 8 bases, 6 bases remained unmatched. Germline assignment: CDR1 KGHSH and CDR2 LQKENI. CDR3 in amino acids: CASSPATGGVGYTF. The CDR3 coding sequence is TGTGCCAGCTCACCTGCGACAGGGGGCGTCGGCTACACCTTC.

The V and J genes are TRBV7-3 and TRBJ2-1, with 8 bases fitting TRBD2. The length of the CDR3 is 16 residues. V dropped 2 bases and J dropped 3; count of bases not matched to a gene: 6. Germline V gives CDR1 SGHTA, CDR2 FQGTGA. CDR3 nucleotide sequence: TGTGCCAGCAGCTTACAAGGAACTAGCGGCTACAATGAGCAGTTCTTC. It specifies CASSLQGTSGYNEQFF.

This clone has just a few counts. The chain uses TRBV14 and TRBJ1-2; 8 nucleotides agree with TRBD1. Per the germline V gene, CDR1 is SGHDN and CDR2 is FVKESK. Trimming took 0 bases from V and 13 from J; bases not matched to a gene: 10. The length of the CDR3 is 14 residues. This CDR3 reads CASSQDRSGGGFTF. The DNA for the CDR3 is TGTGCCAGCAGCCAAGATAGGTCAGGGGGCGGATTCACCTTC.

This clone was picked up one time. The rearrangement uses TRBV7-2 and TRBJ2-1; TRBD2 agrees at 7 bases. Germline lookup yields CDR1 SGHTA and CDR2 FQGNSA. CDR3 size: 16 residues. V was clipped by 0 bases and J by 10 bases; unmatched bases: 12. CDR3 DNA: TGTGCCAGCAGCTTAGCGGCCTGGACTAGGCCCACGGAGCAGTTCTTC. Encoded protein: CASSLAAWTRPTEQFF.

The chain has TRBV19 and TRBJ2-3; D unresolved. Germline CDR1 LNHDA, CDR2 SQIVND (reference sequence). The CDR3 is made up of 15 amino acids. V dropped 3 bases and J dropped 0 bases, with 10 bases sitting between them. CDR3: CASSIFSGSTDTQYF. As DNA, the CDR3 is TGTGCCAGTAGTATCTTCAGTGGCAGCACAGATACGCAGTATTTT.

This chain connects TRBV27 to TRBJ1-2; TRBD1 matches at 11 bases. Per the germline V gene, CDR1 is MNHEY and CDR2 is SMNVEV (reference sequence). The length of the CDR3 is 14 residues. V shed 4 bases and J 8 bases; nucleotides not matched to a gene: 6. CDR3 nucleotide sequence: TGTGCCAGCAGTTCCGGACAGGGGGCAAAGGGCTACACCTTC. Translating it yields CASSSGQGAKGYTF.

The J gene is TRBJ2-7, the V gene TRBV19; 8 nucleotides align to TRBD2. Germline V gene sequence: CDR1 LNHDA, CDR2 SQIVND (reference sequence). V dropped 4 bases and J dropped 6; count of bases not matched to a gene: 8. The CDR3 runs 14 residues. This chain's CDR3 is CASSTIGRAGEQYF. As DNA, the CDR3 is TGTGCCAGTAGTACCATCGGGAGGGCGGGCGAGCAGTACTTC. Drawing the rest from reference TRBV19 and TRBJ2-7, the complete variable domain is DGGITQSPKYLFRKEGQNVTLSCEQNLNHDAMYWYRQDPGQGLRLIYYSQIVNDFQKGDIAEGYSVSREKKESFPLTVTSAQKNPTAFYLCASSTIGRAGEQYFGPGTRLTVT.

DNA of the CDR3: TGCGCCAGCAGCCCGCGACCGGCAGGAGAGACCCAGTACTTC. It yields the protein CASSPRPAGETQYF. This chain links TRBV5-1 with TRBJ2-5; D is ambiguous. Per the germline V gene, CDR1 is SGHRS and CDR2 is YFSETQ. The CDR3 loop spans 14 amino acids. V was pared by 4 bases and J by 4 bases, with 14 bases between.